These T cell receptor beta chains were read from a single sample in a study of blood T cell repertoires in COVID-19. Sequencing was performed with immunoSEQ multiplex PCR; in TCRdb, only in-frame clones are kept and a portion is missing. The table includes about 57,000 clones, roughly 80% detected once. The specimen sequenced was peripheral blood. These receptors were taken from a woman aged 55-70 years with acute or convalescent COVID-19. CDR3s include the opening cysteine and the closing phenylalanine or tryptophan. The D gene is left open where the match is weak. Expanded clones get a size class; other rows say once, few or many, or leave the size out.

>TRBJ2-2|.|.|TRBV19
CASSIDRNTGELFF
TGTGCCAGTAGTATAGACAGGAACACCGGGGAGCTGTTTTTT
>TRBJ2-7|once|.|TRBV19
CASTEPSYEQYF
TGTGCCAGTACAGAACCCTCCTACGAGCAGTACTTC
>TRBJ1-4|.|.|TRBV4-3
CASSQDPGGNEKLFF
TGCGCCAGCAGCCAAGACCCCGGGGGGAATGAAAAACTGTTTTTT
>TRBJ2-7|.|TRBD2|TRBV5-5
CASRPLAGGPSYEQYF
TGTGCCAGCAGACCTTTAGCGGGGGGGCCCTCCTACGAGCAGTACTTC
>TRBJ1-2|.|TRBD1|TRBV6-2/TRBV6-3
CASSYTGGDGYTF
TGTGCCAGCAGTTATACAGGGGGCGATGGCTACACCTTC
>TRBJ2-1|.|TRBD2|TRBV10-3
CATKPSGGDEQFF
TGTGCCACGAAGCCCAGCGGGGGGGATGAGCAGTTCTTC
>TRBJ1-2|.|TRBD1|TRBV10-3
CATMGQNTPYTF
TGTGCCACTATGGGACAGAACACCCCCTACACCTTC
>TRBJ1-3|.|TRBD1|TRBV10-3
CAISDPLGQELSGNTIYF
TGTGCCATCAGTGATCCTTTGGGACAGGAACTCTCTGGAAACACCATATATTTT
>TRBJ1-5|few|TRBD1|TRBV28
CASSRTGEWNQPQHF
TGTGCCAGCAGTAGGACAGGGGAGTGGAATCAGCCCCAGCATTTT
>TRBJ1-2|.|.|TRBV5-5
CASSFTPQESHGYTF
TGTGCCAGCAGCTTCACTCCACAGGAGTCCCATGGCTACACCTTC
>TRBJ2-2|.|.|TRBV5-1
CASSFSRINTGELFF
TGCGCCAGCAGCTTTTCCAGAATCAACACCGGGGAGCTGTTTTTT
>TRBJ1-3|.|TRBD1|TRBV18
CASTTGSGNTIYF
TGTGCCAGCACGACAGGGTCGGGAAACACCATATATTTT
>TRBJ2-5|.|.|TRBV14
CASSQRLAGAETQYF
TGTGCCAGCAGCCAAAGGTTGGCTGGGGCGGAGACCCAGTACTTC
>TRBJ1-5|.|TRBD1|TRBV6-5
CASRPTGVGNQPQHF
TGTGCCAGCAGGCCCACAGGGGTTGGCAATCAGCCCCAGCATTTT
>TRBJ2-1|.|TRBD2|TRBV3-1/TRBV3-2
CASGSGGDPYNEQFF
TGTGCCAGCGGGTCCGGGGGGGACCCCTACAATGAGCAGTTCTTC
>TRBJ2-7|once|TRBD2|TRBV18
CASSPRLAAYEQYF
TGTGCCAGCTCACCTAGACTAGCGGCTTACGAGCAGTACTTC
>TRBJ2-7|.|TRBD1|TRBV10-3
CAISGQDRVDEQYF
TGTGCCATCAGTGGTCAGGACAGGGTTGACGAGCAGTACTTC
>TRBJ1-6|.|TRBD1|TRBV9
CASSASGTGVNSPLHF
TGTGCCAGCAGCGCATCCGGGACAGGGGTCAATTCACCCCTCCACTTT
>TRBJ1-4|once|TRBD1|TRBV7-9
CASSSTLLRRQGDNEKLFF
TGTGCCAGCAGCTCCACCCTCCTACGGAGACAGGGAGACAATGAAAAACTGTTTTTT
>TRBJ2-3|.|.|TRBV24-1
CATSDLTGPGREGDTQYF
TGTGCCACCAGTGATTTGACCGGGCCGGGAAGAGAAGGAGATACGCAGTATTTT
>TRBJ2-5|few|.|TRBV3-1/TRBV3-2
CASRARPGTQYF
TGTGCCAGCAGGGCCAGGCCAGGGACCCAGTACTTC
>TRBJ1-1|few|.|TRBV6-4
CASNTGREYAFF
TGTGCCAGCAATACAGGGAGAGAGTACGCTTTCTTT
>TRBJ2-1|.|TRBD2|TRBV16
CASSRAGGATYNEQFF
TGTGCCAGCAGCCGAGCCGGGGGGGCGACCTACAATGAGCAGTTCTTC
>TRBJ1-1|once|.|TRBV15
CASRGTIGTEAFF
TGTGCCAGTCGGGGGACTATTGGGACTGAAGCTTTCTTT
>TRBJ2-3|.|TRBD2|TRBV5-6
CASSLGPSGGARSDTQYF
TGTGCCAGCAGCTTGGGGCCTAGCGGGGGGGCTAGGTCAGATACGCAGTATTTT
>TRBJ1-1|.|.|TRBV25-1
CASRVFSEAFF
TGTGCCAGCAGAGTTTTCAGTGAAGCTTTCTTT
>TRBJ1-1|.|.|TRBV9
CASSVVPGNTEAFF
TGTGCCAGCAGCGTAGTGCCAGGGAACACTGAAGCTTTCTTT
>TRBJ2-1|.|.|TRBV9
CASSVGQGSSYNEQFF
TGTGCCAGCAGCGTAGGGCAGGGAAGCTCCTACAATGAGCAGTTCTTC
>TRBJ2-7|.|.|TRBV6-2/TRBV6-3
CASSSSPGSLYEQYF
TGTGCCAGCAGTTCTTCTCCAGGATCCCTTTACGAGCAGTACTTC
>TRBJ2-2|.|.|TRBV7-3
CASSLRAGLAIQNTGELFF
TGTGCCAGCAGCTTACGCGCAGGGTTGGCGATCCAAAACACCGGGGAGCTGTTTTTT
>TRBJ1-4|.|.|TRBV15
CATSREALWQTNEKLFF
TGTGCCACCAGCAGAGAGGCCCTCTGGCAGACTAATGAAAAACTGTTTTTT